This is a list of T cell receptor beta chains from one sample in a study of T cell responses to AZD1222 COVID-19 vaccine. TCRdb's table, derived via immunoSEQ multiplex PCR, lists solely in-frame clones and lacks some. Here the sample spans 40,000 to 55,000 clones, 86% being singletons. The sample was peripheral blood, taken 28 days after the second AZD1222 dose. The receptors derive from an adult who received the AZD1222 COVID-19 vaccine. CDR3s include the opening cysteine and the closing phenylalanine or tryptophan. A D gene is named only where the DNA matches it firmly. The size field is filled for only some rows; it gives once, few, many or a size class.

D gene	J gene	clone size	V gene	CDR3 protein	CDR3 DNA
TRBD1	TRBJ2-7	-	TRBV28	CASRRGGTPSYEQYF	TGTGCCTCCCGCAGAGGGGGCACCCCCTCCTACGAGCAGTACTTC
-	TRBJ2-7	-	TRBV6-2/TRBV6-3	CASSYGLAAMYEQYF	TGTGCCAGCAGTTACGGTCTAGCAGCCATGTACGAGCAGTACTTC
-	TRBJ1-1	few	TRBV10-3	CAISESGPEGEAFF	TGTGCCATCAGTGAGTCTGGACCCGAGGGTGAAGCTTTCTTT
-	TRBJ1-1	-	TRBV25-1	CASSEFGENTEAFF	TGTGCCAGCAGTGAATTTGGGGAGAACACTGAAGCTTTCTTT
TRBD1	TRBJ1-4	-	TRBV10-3	CATGGGTDNEKLFF	TGTGCCACAGGTGGCGGGACAGATAATGAAAAACTGTTTTTT
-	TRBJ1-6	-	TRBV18	CASSPSQPGDSPLHF	TGTGCCAGCTCACCAAGCCAACCTGGGGATTCACCCCTCCACTTT
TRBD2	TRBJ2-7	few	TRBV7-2	CASSFRGGAGDLQYF	TGTGCCAGCAGCTTCCGGGGGGGAGCGGGAGATTTGCAGTACTTC
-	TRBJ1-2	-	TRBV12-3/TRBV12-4	CASSLEGMGGYTF	TGTGCCAGCAGTTTAGAGGGAATGGGTGGCTACACCTTC
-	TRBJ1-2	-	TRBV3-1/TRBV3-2	CASSQEGSLYGYTF	TGTGCCAGCAGCCAAGAAGGCAGTCTCTATGGCTACACCTTC
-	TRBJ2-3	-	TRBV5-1	CASSLQDTQYF	TGCGCCAGCAGCTTGCAGGATACGCAGTATTTT
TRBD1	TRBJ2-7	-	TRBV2	CASSDPRTGGYEQYF	TGTGCCAGCAGTGACCCCAGGACAGGGGGCTACGAGCAGTACTTC
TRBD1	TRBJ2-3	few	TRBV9	CASSAWDRPTDTQYF	TGTGCCAGCAGCGCCTGGGACAGACCCACAGATACGCAGTATTTT
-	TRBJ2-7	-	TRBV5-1	CASSVHFGNSYEQYF	TGCGCCAGCAGCGTGCATTTTGGAAACTCCTACGAGCAGTACTTC
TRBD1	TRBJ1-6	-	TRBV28	CASHYTVQGAWSPLHF	TGTGCCAGCCATTATACGGTACAGGGGGCTTGGTCACCCCTCCACTTT
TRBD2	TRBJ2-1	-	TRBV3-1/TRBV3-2	CASSDLAGAYNEQFF	TGTGCCAGCAGTGATCTGGCGGGAGCGTACAATGAGCAGTTCTTC
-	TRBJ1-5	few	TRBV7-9	CASSLDLGQSYSNQPQHF	TGTGCCAGCAGCTTAGACTTAGGACAGAGTTATAGCAATCAGCCCCAGCATTTT
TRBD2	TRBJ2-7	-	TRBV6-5	CASSYSGRAYEQYF	TGTGCCAGCAGTTACTCGGGGAGGGCCTACGAGCAGTACTTC
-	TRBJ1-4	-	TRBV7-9	CASSQLDGGGEKLFF	TGTGCCAGCAGCCAACTCGACGGAGGAGGGGAAAAACTGTTTTTT
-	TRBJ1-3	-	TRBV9	CASSVVSSGNTIYF	TGTGCCAGCAGCGTAGTTAGCTCTGGAAACACCATATATTTT
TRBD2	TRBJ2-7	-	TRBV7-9	CASSPEGSGRVYEQYF	TGTGCCAGCAGCCCGGAGGGAAGCGGGAGGGTTTACGAGCAGTACTTC
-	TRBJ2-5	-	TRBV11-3	CASSVPVEGPKETQYF	TGTGCCAGCAGCGTCCCCGTAGAGGGTCCAAAAGAGACCCAGTACTTC
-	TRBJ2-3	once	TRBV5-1	CASSPAPPGQYF	TGCGCCAGCAGCCCTGCCCCCCCGGGGCAGTATTTT
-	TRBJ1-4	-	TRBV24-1	CATSDPPGEKLFF	TGTGCCACCAGTGACCCGCCCGGGGAAAAACTGTTTTTT
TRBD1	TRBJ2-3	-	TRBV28	CASSSSRTGDTDTQYF	TGTGCCAGCAGTTCATCCCGGACAGGGGACACAGATACGCAGTATTTT
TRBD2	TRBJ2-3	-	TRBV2	CASSQTSGTSTDTQYF	TGTGCCAGCAGCCAAACGAGCGGGACTAGCACAGATACGCAGTATTTT
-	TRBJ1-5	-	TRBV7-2	CASSLASHSNQPQHF	TGTGCCAGCAGCTTAGCGAGCCACAGCAATCAGCCCCAGCATTTT
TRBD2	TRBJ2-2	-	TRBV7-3	CASSLSGSNTGELFF	TGTGCCAGCAGCCTTAGCGGGAGTAATACCGGGGAGCTGTTTTTT